The 26 T cell receptor beta chains presented below share a single source sample, sequenced in a study of cytomegalovirus exposure and HLA in healthy donors. A multiplex PCR was run with 60 Vbeta primers and 13 Jbeta primers. Libraries were prepared by immunoSEQ multiplex PCR; TCRdb keeps only in-frame clonotypes and omits some of them. The sample shows over 150,000 clones, over 70% of them seen only once. Specimen: PBMCs. These receptors were collected from a woman aged 60 to 75 in good health and CMV-seropositive.

This clone was counted a single time. The V call is TRBV30, the J call TRBJ2-1; D is undetermined. V lost 3 bases and J 5 bases, leaving 8 bases between the germline ends. The CDR3 is 12 amino acids. Germline loops: CDR1 GTSNPN, CDR2 SVGIG (reference sequence). The CDR3 coding sequence is TGTGCCTGGAGGACTTACCACAATGAGCAGTTCTTC. This gives the protein CAWRTYHNEQFF.

In DNA, the CDR3 is TGTGCCAGCAGTAACGACAGGCACCACTCTACTAGCACAGATACGCAGTATTTT. Translation: CASSNDRHHSTSTDTQYF. This chain links TRBV25-1 with TRBJ2-3, with a tentative D call TRBD1 (6 bases). This CDR3 spans 18 amino acids. The ends were cut back, 5 bases at V and 0 bases at J, with 21 bases in the middle. The germline V gene encodes CDR1 MGHDK and CDR2 SYGVNS.

The chain employs TRBV6-1 and TRBJ2-1; 10 bases match TRBD2. There are 15 residues in the CDR3. The trim removed 4 bases at V and 9 bases at J, leaving 9 bases unmatched. CDR1 MNHNS and CDR2 SASEGT come from the germline V gene. This chain's CDR3 is CASSAVAGGLIEQFF. The CDR3 nucleotides are TGTGCCAGCAGTGCGGTAGCGGGAGGCCTGATTGAGCAGTTCTTC.

J is TRBJ2-7 and V is TRBV27, with 8 bases lining up with TRBD1. J lost 5 bases, V lost 4 bases, and 7 bases had no gene match. Germline CDR1 is MNHEY and CDR2 is SMNVEV (reference sequence). The CDR3 contains 14 residues. The CDR3 spells CASSSGQGIHEQYF. The CDR3 DNA reads as TGTGCCAGCAGTTCCGGACAGGGTATACACGAGCAGTACTTC.

V gene TRBV7-2 combines with J gene TRBJ2-3; TRBD2 is a possible D gene (6 bases). In germline, CDR1 is SGHTA, CDR2 FQGNSA. V lost 5 bases, J lost 0 bases, and 15 bases lay in between. CDR3 length: 16 amino acids. CDR3 sequence reads: CASSPRGRISTDTQYF. CDR3 coding DNA: TGTGCCAGCAGCCCCCGTGGGAGGATAAGCACAGATACGCAGTATTTT.

This rearrangement joins TRBV28 to TRBJ2-7, with 7 bases lining up with TRBD2. The CDR3 extends over 15 amino acids. In germline, CDR1 is MDHEN, CDR2 SYDVKM. Losses at the gene ends were 5 bases for V and 4 bases for J; bases not matched to a gene: 11. The CDR3: CASSPGLGGWYEQYF. The DNA for the CDR3 is TGTGCCAGCAGTCCCGGTTTGGGGGGGTGGTACGAGCAGTACTTC.

The chain carries TRBV5-1 and TRBJ2-3; D ambiguous. Germline loops: CDR1 SGHRS, CDR2 YFSETQ. The V and J ends lost 1 base and 0 bases respectively, with 6 bases between them. The CDR3 is 14 amino acids. CDR3 residues: CASSLTVSTDTQYF. CDR3 sequence (DNA): TGCGCCAGCAGCTTGACGGTGAGCACAGATACGCAGTATTTT. Supplemented by reference TRBV5-1 and TRBJ2-3, the full variable domain reads KAGVTQTPRYLIKTRGQQVTLSCSPISGHRSVSWYQQTPGQGLQFLFEYFSETQRNKGNFPGRFSGRQFSNSRSEMNVSTLELGDSALYLCASSLTVSTDTQYFGPGTRLTVL.

This clone was observed a handful of times. This chain links TRBV6-5 with TRBJ1-2, with D possibly matching TRBD1 (5 bases). Per the germline V gene, CDR1 is MNHEY and CDR2 is SVGAGI. The germline V and J ends were trimmed by 5 bases and 5 bases, with 9 bases remaining between them. The CDR3 has 12 amino acids. CDR3 DNA sequence: TGTGCCAGCAGTCGTGACAGTTATGGCTACACCTTC. It specifies CASSRDSYGYTF.

This rearrangement joins TRBV6-1 to TRBJ2-5, with a possible D match to TRBD2 (5 bases). The CDR3 runs 13 residues. In germline, CDR1 is MNHNS, CDR2 SASEGT. Trimming removed 7 bases from V and 4 bases from J, with 13 bases in between. CDR3 nucleotide sequence: TGTGCCAGCAACTCCCCCGGGATAGAGACCCAGTACTTC. Protein product: CASNSPGIETQYF.

This chain joins TRBV2 and TRBJ2-5; the match to TRBD2 covers 7 bases. In germline, CDR1 is SNHLY, CDR2 FYNNEI. This CDR3 has 15 amino acids. The ends lost 6 bases at V and 2 bases at J; junction bases unmatched: 9. In DNA, the CDR3 is TGTGCCAGCAGCGTTGGTGGGACTATACAAGAGACCCAGTACTTC. Translation gives CASSVGGTIQETQYF.

The V and J genes are TRBV29-1 and TRBJ2-3; 15 nucleotides agree with TRBD2. The V gene end was trimmed by 7 bases and the J gene end by 6 bases; junction bases not matched to a gene: 8. Per the germline V gene, CDR1 is SQVTM and CDR2 is ANQGSEA. This CDR3 is built from 15 residues. CDR3 loop: CSAWTSGRAGDTQYF. CDR3 coding DNA: TGCAGCGCATGGACTAGCGGGAGGGCCGGGGATACGCAGTATTTT.

The chain couples TRBV27 to TRBJ2-4; 9 bases line up with TRBD2. CDR3 length equals 17 residues. CDR1 and CDR2 (germline): MNHEY, SMNVEV (reference sequence). With 4 bases clipped from V and 0 bases from J, the junction kept 7 bases outside the gene matches. This chain's CDR3 is CASSSASGVLAKNIQYF. CDR3 nucleotide sequence: TGTGCCAGCAGTTCGGCTAGCGGGGTCCTAGCCAAAAACATTCAGTACTTC.

A single count supports this clone. Because it lacks the conserved phenylalanine or tryptophan at the end, this CDR3 is likely a read error. The DNA is left out, because the CDR3 cannot be placed on it with certainty; the CDR3 is given as TCRdb lists it. The V call is TRBV12-5, the J call TRBJ2-7; TRBD2, the table's D call, lacks a check against the DNA. Germline V CDR1 and CDR2: LGHNT, FRNRAP. The CDR3 totals 9 residues, both ends included. The CDR3 here is CASGRTTSL.

For this clone: Mismatch with germline at one junction end may stem from a read error. V and J are TRBV5-1 and TRBJ2-5, with a tentative D call TRBD2 (6 bases). The length of the CDR3 is 14 residues. The germline V gene encodes CDR1 SGHRS and CDR2 YFSETQ. The CDR3 nucleotides read TGCGCCAGCACCCGGGACTTAACTCAAGAGGCCCAGTACTTC. Amino acid sequence: CASTRDLTQEAQYF.

Here the CDR3 DNA reads TGTGCCAGCAGTTCGGACAGGGGGACTGAAGCTTTCTTT. Translating it yields CASSSDRGTEAFF. The chain has TRBV28 and TRBJ1-1, with 10 bases that match TRBD1. Trimming took 4 bases from V and 5 from J; bases not matched to a gene: 1. The length of the CDR3 is 13 residues. The V gene's germline CDR1 is MDHEN and CDR2 SYDVKM.

This clone was found a few times. Other DNA sequences of this sample code for an identical CDR3. The genes are TRBV6-5 and TRBJ2-1; 13 nucleotides line up with TRBD2. This CDR3 spans 15 amino acids. CDR1 MNHEY and CDR2 SVGAGI come from the germline V gene. The ends lost 6 bases at V and 4 bases at J; junction bases unmatched: 3. CDR3 sequence: CASSKLAGGYNEQFF. In DNA form, the CDR3 reads TGTGCCAGCAGCAAACTAGCGGGAGGGTACAATGAGCAGTTCTTC.

The V and J genes are TRBV1 and TRBJ2-5; TRBD2 is the table's D call and was not checked against the DNA. TRBV1 is termed a pseudogene. This CDR3 has 19 residues. The DNA for the CDR3 is TGCACCAGCAGCGTAAAAGGAGACGGGGGGCCGGTAAGGACGGAGACCCAGTACTTC. Residues: CTSSVKGDGGPVRTETQYF.

This clone appeared a few times. The chain recombines TRBV4-3 with TRBJ1-2; no firm D call. The ends were cut back, 0 bases at V and 3 bases at J, with 8 bases in the middle. The germline V gene has CDR1 LGHNA and CDR2 YSLEER. There are 14 residues in the CDR3. CDR3 sequence (DNA): TGCGCCAGCAGCCAAGATTCAGGCTACTATGGCTACACCTTC. Amino acids: CASSQDSGYYGYTF.

This clone was seen once. This chain links TRBV5-1 with TRBJ2-1; 10 bases match TRBD2. V trimming: 5 bases; J trimming: 4 bases; junction bases outside the gene matches: 6. CDR1 is SGHRS and CDR2 is YFSETQ in the germline V gene. The CDR3 has 15 residues. The CDR3 coding sequence is TGCGCCAGCAGACTAGCGGGGACTTCATACAATGAGCAGTTCTTC. This translates into CASRLAGTSYNEQFF.

In nucleotides, the CDR3 is TGCAGCGTTGTAGGCAGGGTAGGGACTGAAGCTTTCTTT. Protein product: CSVVGRVGTEAFF. This rearrangement joins TRBV29-1 to TRBJ1-1, with D maybe TRBD1 (5 bases). Trimming removed 4 bases from V and 5 bases from J, with 14 bases in between. Germline V lookup: CDR1 SQVTM, CDR2 ANQGSEA. CDR3 length: 13 residues.

The V gene is TRBV25-1, the J gene TRBJ1-6; 7 bases line up with TRBD1. Per germline, CDR1 MGHDK and CDR2 SYGVNS. The CDR3 runs to 13 residues. J was trimmed by 10 bases and V by 10 bases; bases with no gene match: 10. The DNA for the CDR3 is TGTGCCACCCGAAGGGGGACAGACTCACCCCTCCACTTT. Protein product: CATRRGTDSPLHF. Drawing the rest from reference TRBV25-1 and TRBJ1-6, the complete variable domain is EADIYQTPRYLVIGTGKKITLECSQTMGHDKMYWYQQDPGMELHLIHYSYGVNSTEKGDLSSESTVSRIRTEHFPLTLESARPSHTSQYLCATRRGTDSPLHFGNGTRLTVT.

The chain combines TRBV5-1 with TRBJ2-3; the D gene is possibly TRBD2 (6 bases). This CDR3 is 14 amino acids long. Trimming took 5 bases from V and 3 from J, leaving 13 bases between them. The germline CDR1 and CDR2 sequences are SGHRS and YFSETQ. CDR3 in amino acids: CASRPSGLTDTQYF. DNA for the CDR3: TGCGCCAGCAGGCCAAGCGGACTAACAGATACGCAGTATTTT. Complete variable domain (other parts from reference TRBV5-1 and TRBJ2-3): KAGVTQTPRYLIKTRGQQVTLSCSPISGHRSVSWYQQTPGQGLQFLFEYFSETQRNKGNFPGRFSGRQFSNSRSEMNVSTLELGDSALYLCASRPSGLTDTQYFGPGTRLTVL.

This clone was picked up one time. This sequence joins TRBV5-1 and TRBJ2-3; 16 bases are shared with TRBD2. J gave up 5 bases and V 4 bases, and 4 bases lay outside the gene matches. The CDR3 is made up of 16 amino acids. CDR1 is SGHRS and CDR2 is YFSETQ in the germline V gene. CDR3 nucleotide sequence: TGCGCCAGCAGCACGGGACTAGCGGGAGGGCAAGATACGCAGTATTTT. This gives the protein CASSTGLAGGQDTQYF.

The rearrangement uses TRBV5-1 and TRBJ2-5; TRBD2 is a possible D gene (6 bases). This CDR3 region has 13 residues. Germline V gene sequence: CDR1 SGHRS, CDR2 YFSETQ. The ends were cut back, 4 bases at V and 2 bases at J, with 9 bases in the middle. This chain's CDR3 is CASSAGRQETQYF. The CDR3 DNA sequence: TGCGCCAGCAGCGCGGGACGGCAAGAGACCCAGTACTTC.

This chain links TRBV28 with TRBJ2-3; TRBD2 matches 8 bases. Trimming removed 7 bases from V and 3 bases from J; junction bases left unmatched: 9. CDR3 length: 15 residues. The germline V gene has CDR1 MDHEN and CDR2 SYDVKM. The CDR3 region is CASTEAGVGTDTQYF. The CDR3 region has the DNA TGTGCCAGCACTGAAGCGGGAGTTGGGACAGATACGCAGTATTTT.

Points on this clone: A junction boundary mismatches the germline segment, possibly from a read error. This CDR3 is also generated by other DNA sequences in the sample. The V call is TRBV28, the J call TRBJ1-5; D might be TRBD1 (6 bases). This CDR3 contains 15 residues. Germline V gene lookup returns CDR1 MDHEN and CDR2 SYDVKM. The chain's CDR3 is CASIFTGKRDQPQHF. CDR3 nucleotides: TGTGCTAGCATCTTCACAGGGAAAAGAGATCAGCCCCAGCATTTT.